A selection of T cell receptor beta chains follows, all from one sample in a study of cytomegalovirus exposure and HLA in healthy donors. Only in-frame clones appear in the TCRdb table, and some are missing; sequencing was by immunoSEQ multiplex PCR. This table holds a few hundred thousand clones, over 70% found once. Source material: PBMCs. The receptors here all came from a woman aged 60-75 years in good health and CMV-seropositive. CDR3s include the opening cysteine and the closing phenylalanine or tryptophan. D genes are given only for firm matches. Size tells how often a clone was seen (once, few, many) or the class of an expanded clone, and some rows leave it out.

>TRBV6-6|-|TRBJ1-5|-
CASSPLREGWIQPQHF
TGTGCCAGCAGCCCACTACGGGAGGGGTGGATTCAGCCCCAGCATTTT
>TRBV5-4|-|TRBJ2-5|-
CASSSIGGLETQYF
TGTGCCAGCAGCTCGATAGGCGGGTTGGAGACCCAGTACTTC
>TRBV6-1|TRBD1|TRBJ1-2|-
CASSEPGTANYGYTF
TGTGCCAGCAGTGAGCCGGGGACAGCTAACTATGGCTACACCTTC
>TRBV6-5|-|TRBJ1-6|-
CASTGGVYNSPLHF
TGTGCCAGCACCGGCGGCGTATATAATTCACCCCTCCACTTT
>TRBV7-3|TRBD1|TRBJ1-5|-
CATAQPLTGDQPQHF
TGTGCCACCGCTCAGCCACTGACAGGGGATCAGCCCCAGCATTTT
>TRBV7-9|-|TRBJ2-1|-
CASSLALVFEQFF
TGTGCCAGCAGCTTAGCCCTAGTTTTTGAGCAGTTCTTC
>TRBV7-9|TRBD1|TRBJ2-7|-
CASSLRDSTYEQYF
TGTGCCAGCAGCTTAAGGGACAGTACCTACGAGCAGTACTTC
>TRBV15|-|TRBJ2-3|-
CATSREPAGTDTQYF
TGTGCCACCAGCAGAGAGCCCGCAGGGACAGATACGCAGTATTTT
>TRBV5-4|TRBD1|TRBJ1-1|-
CASGTANTEAFF
TGTGCCAGCGGGACAGCGAACACTGAAGCTTTCTTT
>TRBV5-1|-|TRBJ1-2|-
CATSGEGGYGYTF
TGCGCCACCAGCGGGGAGGGCGGATATGGCTACACCTTC
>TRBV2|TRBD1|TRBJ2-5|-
CARGRGSETQYF
TGTGCCAGAGGCAGGGGGTCGGAGACCCAGTACTTC
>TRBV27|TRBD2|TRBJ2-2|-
CASGEGGRDTGELFF
TGTGCCAGCGGCGAGGGAGGGAGGGACACCGGGGAGCTGTTTTTT
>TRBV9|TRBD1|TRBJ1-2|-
CASSSGGGAPNYGYTF
TGTGCCAGCAGCTCTGGAGGGGGCGCCCCTAACTATGGCTACACCTTC
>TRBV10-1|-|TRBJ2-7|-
CASSAGGLTYEQYF
TGCGCCAGCAGTGCAGGTGGACTAACCTACGAGCAGTACTTC
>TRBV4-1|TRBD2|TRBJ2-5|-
CASSRLAGLETQYF
TGCGCCAGCAGCCGCCTAGCGGGACTTGAGACCCAGTACTTC
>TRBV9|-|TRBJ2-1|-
CASSVGTVYNEQFF
TGTGCCAGCAGCGTCGGTACGGTCTACAATGAGCAGTTCTTC
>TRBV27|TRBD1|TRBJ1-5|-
CASSIQGEGQPQHF
TGTGCCAGCAGTATACAGGGGGAGGGTCAGCCCCAGCATTTT
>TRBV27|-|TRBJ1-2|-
CASDLGRAQVGGYTF
TGTGCCAGCGATTTGGGCAGGGCCCAGGTTGGTGGCTACACCTTC
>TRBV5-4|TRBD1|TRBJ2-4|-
CASTRQGSPKNIQYF
TGTGCCAGCACCCGACAGGGGTCCCCTAAAAACATTCAGTACTTC
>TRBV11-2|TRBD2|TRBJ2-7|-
CASSPLGGLAERISYEQYF
TGTGCCAGCAGCCCCCTGGGGGGACTAGCGGAAAGGATTTCCTACGAGCAGTACTTC
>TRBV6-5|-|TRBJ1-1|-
CASSYAGKASEAFF
TGTGCCAGCAGTTATGCAGGGAAGGCTTCTGAAGCTTTCTTT
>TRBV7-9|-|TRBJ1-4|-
CSSSLGDRLNEKLFF
TGTTCCAGCAGCTTAGGCGATAGATTAAATGAAAAACTGTTTTTT
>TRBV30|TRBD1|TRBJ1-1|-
CAWSDRVATFF
TGTGCCTGGAGCGACAGGGTCGCGACTTTCTTT
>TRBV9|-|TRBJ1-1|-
CASSVAISTEAFF
TGTGCCAGCAGCGTAGCTATTTCTACTGAAGCTTTCTTT
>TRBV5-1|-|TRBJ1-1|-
CASSLEGVNTEAFF
TGCGCCAGCAGCTTGGAAGGGGTGAACACTGAAGCTTTCTTT
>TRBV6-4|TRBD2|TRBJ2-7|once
CASSEASGPYEQYF
TGTGCCAGCAGTGAGGCTAGCGGGCCCTACGAGCAGTACTTC
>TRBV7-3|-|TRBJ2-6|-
CASASSGANVLTF
TGTGCCAGCGCGAGTTCTGGGGCCAACGTCCTGACTTTC
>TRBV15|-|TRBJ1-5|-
CATSSRRDGQPQHF
TGTGCCACCAGCAGTCGGCGGGACGGACAGCCCCAGCATTTT
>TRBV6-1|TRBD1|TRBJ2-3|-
CASRDRGTDTQYF
TGTGCCAGCAGGGACAGGGGAACAGATACGCAGTATTTT
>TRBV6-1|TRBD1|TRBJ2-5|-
CASSEPATGGWWETQYF
TGTGCCAGCAGTGAACCCGCGACAGGGGGGTGGTGGGAGACCCAGTACTTC
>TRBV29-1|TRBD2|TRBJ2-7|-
CSVDLAGSYEQYF
TGCAGCGTTGATCTAGCGGGATCCTACGAGCAGTACTTC
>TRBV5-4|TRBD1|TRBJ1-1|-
CASSLEWTGGSAFF
TGTGCCAGCAGCTTGGAGTGGACAGGGGGCTCAGCTTTCTTT
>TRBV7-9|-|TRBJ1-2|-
CSSSFAGILRGYTF
TGTTCCAGCAGCTTTGCAGGGATTCTTAGGGGCTACACCTTC
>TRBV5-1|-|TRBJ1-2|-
CASSLTGGDGYTF
TGCGCCAGCAGCTTAACAGGAGGGGATGGCTACACCTTC
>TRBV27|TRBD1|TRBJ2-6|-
CASSYGTGGFGANVLTF
TGTGCCAGCAGTTATGGGACAGGGGGCTTTGGGGCCAACGTCCTGACTTTC
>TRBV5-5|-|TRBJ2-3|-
CASSSRDRGWVTDTQYF
TGTGCCAGCAGCTCCCGGGACCGGGGGTGGGTCACAGATACGCAGTATTTT
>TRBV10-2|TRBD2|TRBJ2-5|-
CASRGLAGFQETQYF
TGCGCCAGCAGGGGACTAGCGGGGTTCCAAGAGACCCAGTACTTC
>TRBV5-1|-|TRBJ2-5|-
CASSRDYGETQYF
TGCGCCAGCAGCCGCGACTACGGCGAGACCCAGTACTTC
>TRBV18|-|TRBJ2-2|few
CASSPTGANTGELFF
TGTGCCAGCTCTCCCACGGGAGCGAACACCGGGGAGCTGTTTTTT
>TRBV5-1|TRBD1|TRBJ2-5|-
CASSPGGQGRETQYF
TGCGCCAGCAGCCCCGGGGGACAGGGCAGAGAGACCCAGTACTTC
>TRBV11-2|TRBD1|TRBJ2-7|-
CASSSGQFVYEQYF
TGTGCCAGCAGCTCGGGACAGTTCGTATACGAGCAGTACTTC
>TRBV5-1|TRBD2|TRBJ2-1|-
CASGTTSFYNEQFF
TGCGCCAGCGGGACTACCAGTTTCTACAATGAGCAGTTCTTC
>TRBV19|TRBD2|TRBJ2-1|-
CASHPSGRRSEQFF
TGTGCCAGTCACCCTAGCGGGAGGCGTAGTGAGCAGTTCTTC
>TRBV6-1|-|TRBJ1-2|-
CASSEVRGYTF
TGTGCCAGCAGTGAAGTGAGAGGCTACACCTTC
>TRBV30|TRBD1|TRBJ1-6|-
CAHSGQGKTSPLHF
TGTGCCCATTCGGGACAGGGAAAAACTTCTCCCCTCCACTTT
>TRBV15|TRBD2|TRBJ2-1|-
CATSRGTSSHNEQFF
TGTGCCACCAGCAGGGGGACTAGCAGCCACAATGAGCAGTTCTTC
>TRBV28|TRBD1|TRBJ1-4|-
CASSSQIQGATNEKLFF
TGTGCCAGCAGTTCCCAAATACAGGGGGCAACTAATGAAAAACTGTTTTTT
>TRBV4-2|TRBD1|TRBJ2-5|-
CASSQEGQGEGETQYF
TGTGCCAGCAGCCAAGAAGGACAGGGGGAGGGGGAGACCCAGTACTTC
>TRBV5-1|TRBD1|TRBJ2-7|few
CASSLDRGLYEQYF
TGCGCCAGCAGCTTGGACAGGGGCCTCTACGAGCAGTACTTC
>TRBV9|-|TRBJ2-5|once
CASSVGASALKETQYF
TGTGCCAGCAGCGTAGGGGCTAGCGCACTAAAAGAGACCCAGTACTTC
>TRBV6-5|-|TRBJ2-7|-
CASSSRTAIPYEQYF
TGTGCCAGCAGTTCGCGGACAGCGATACCCTACGAGCAGTACTTC
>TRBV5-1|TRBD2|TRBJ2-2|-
CASSLDGRDTGELFF
TGCGCCAGCAGCTTGGATGGGAGGGACACCGGGGAGCTGTTTTTT
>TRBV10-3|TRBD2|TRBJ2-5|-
CAISGTSGRFRETQYF
TGTGCCATCAGCGGGACTAGCGGGAGGTTTCGGGAGACCCAGTACTTC
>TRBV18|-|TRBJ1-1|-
CASSPFEYSMNTEAFF
TGTGCCAGCTCACCATTTGAGTACAGCATGAACACTGAAGCTTTCTTT
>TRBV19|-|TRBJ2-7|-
CASSIGRGGAYEQYF
TGTGCCAGTAGTATAGGGAGAGGGGGAGCCTACGAGCAGTACTTC
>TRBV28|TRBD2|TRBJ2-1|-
CASSLTSGIWNEQFF
TGTGCCAGCAGTTTGACTAGCGGGATTTGGAATGAGCAGTTCTTC
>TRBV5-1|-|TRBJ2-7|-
CASSSSYEQYF
TGCGCCAGCAGTAGCTCCTACGAGCAGTACTTC
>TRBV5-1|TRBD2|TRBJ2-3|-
CASSISGRPSTDTQYF
TGCGCCAGCAGCATTAGCGGGAGACCGAGCACAGATACGCAGTATTTT
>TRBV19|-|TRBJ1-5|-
CASSITGDQPQHF
TGTGCCAGTAGTATTACGGGGGATCAGCCCCAGCATTTT
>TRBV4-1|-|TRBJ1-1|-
CASSRLRGPNTEAFF
TGCGCCAGCAGCCGTCTGCGAGGCCCGAACACTGAAGCTTTCTTT